This T cell receptor (beta chain) is from a study of T cell repertoires in cytomegalovirus infection. Background on the study: A matching HLA type, together with CMV infection, was signaled by public TCR beta signatures. Study-level points and caveats: Clonotype analysis showed dominance of the ex vivo response by HLA-C-restricted CMV-specific TCR beta clonotypes. Using cumulative public TCR beta family frequency, the authors identified those who carried CMV together with the relevant HLA.

TCRdb recomputed calls from the reads with MiXCR, one row per CDR3 protein. This table holds approximately 100,000 distinct CDR3 sequences, roughly a quarter found once. Germline CDR1 SGHRS, CDR2 YFSETQ. The CDR3 sequence is 14 residues long. V gave up 1 base and J gave up 3 bases, with 9 bases separating them. Note on this clonotype: Its antigen is unidentified.

This chain links TRBV5-1 with TRBJ2-3; tentatively, D is TRBD1 (6 bases). What was sequenced was CD8+ T cells from PBMCs. The receptor comes from a human donor in good health (CMV status not recorded). Some clones in this sample may be carry-over from other donors' samples. In DNA, the CDR3 is TGCGCCAGCAGCTTGACAGGGCTGACAGATACGCAGTATTTT. Translating it yields CASSLTGLTDTQYF.